One T cell receptor beta chain is described in this entry. Antigen specificity is unknown. The data were obtained in a study of cytomegalovirus exposure and HLA in healthy donors. The CDR3 sequence is 13 residues long. Trimming shortened V by 5 bases and J by 1 base, and 8 bases separated the two germline ends. Germline CDR1 reads MDHEN; CDR2 reads SYDVKM. Study findings and constraints: Per a later analysis, HLA-associated TCR beta chains showed more clonal expansion than other, equally common TCR beta chains. Sequence variants that were highly shared formed a cluster that was likely a sequencing artifact. In an earlier analysis, productive rearrangement rates for most beta V segments clustered near 90% or 30%.

Researchers ran the PCR with 60 Vbeta and 13 Jbeta primers. Per the original methods: Later, tens of millions of unique TCR beta chains were counted in an analysis, and approximately 10 million of them were shared. The protocol was immunoSEQ multiplex PCR, while the TCRdb copy is restricted to in-frame clones and leaves out a portion. V and J calls and clone size are those listed in that table; D and trimming were worked out from the DNA. The data contain fewer than 250,000 clones, 75% to 80% of them singletons. This clonotype was obtained from a woman younger than 45 in good health and CMV-seropositive. The specimen was PBMCs. The chain joins TRBV28 to TRBJ1-1; the D is unclear. The CDR3, as DNA: TGTGCCAGCAGTCCCCGGGGGAACACTGAAGCTTTCTTT. It translates to CASSPRGNTEAFF.